A selection of T cell receptor beta chains follows, all from one sample in a study of T cell clones after liver transplantation. Profiled with immunoSEQ multiplex PCR; TCRdb holds only in-frame clones, not every one. The table has about 74,000 clones, 80% seen once. This specimen was CD4+ T cells from blood, taken before liver transplant. The receptors here all came from a human donor who received a liver transplant. The CDR3 runs from the conserved cysteine through the conserved F or W. A D gene is named only where the DNA matches it firmly. Expanded clones are given a class, and other clones once, few, many or no size at all.

CDR3 protein: CASSLRRETNEKLFF
CDR3 DNA: TGTGCCAGCAGCTTACGGAGGGAGACTAATGAAAAACTGTTTTTT
clone size: few
V gene: TRBV7-8
J gene: TRBJ1-4
D gene: -

CDR3 protein: CASSLGLLGEQYF
CDR3 DNA: TGTGCCAGCAGCTTAGGGCTACTGGGAGAGCAGTACTTC
clone size: -
V gene: TRBV11-2
J gene: TRBJ2-7
D gene: -

CDR3 protein: CASSLQGLAGNTIYF
CDR3 DNA: TGTGCCAGCAGCTTACAGGGGCTAGCTGGAAACACCATATATTTT
clone size: once
V gene: TRBV11-2
J gene: TRBJ1-3
D gene: -

CDR3 protein: CASSSQGTGANVLTF
CDR3 DNA: TGTGCCAGCAGTAGTCAGGGGACTGGGGCCAACGTCCTGACTTTC
clone size: -
V gene: TRBV2
J gene: TRBJ2-6
D gene: -

CDR3 protein: CASSVGTSGHYEQYF
CDR3 DNA: TGTGCCAGCAGCGTAGGGACTAGCGGACACTACGAGCAGTACTTC
clone size: -
V gene: TRBV11-2
J gene: TRBJ2-7
D gene: TRBD2

CDR3 protein: CASSRQDNQPQHF
CDR3 DNA: TGTGCCAGCAGCAGACAGGACAATCAGCCCCAGCATTTT
clone size: -
V gene: TRBV7-2
J gene: TRBJ1-5
D gene: -

CDR3 protein: CASSEAGTVPTKNIQYF
CDR3 DNA: TGTGCCAGCAGTGAAGCGGGCACAGTCCCCACCAAAAACATTCAGTACTTC
clone size: -
V gene: TRBV2
J gene: TRBJ2-4
D gene: -

CDR3 protein: CASSKALMKGTRVKLAYNEQFF
CDR3 DNA: TGTGCCAGCAGCAAAGCGCTTATGAAGGGGACTAGGGTGAAACTGGCCTACAATGAGCAGTTCTTC
clone size: -
V gene: TRBV21-1
J gene: TRBJ2-1
D gene: -

CDR3 protein: CASIRCQWQGEGWGTDTQYF
CDR3 DNA: TGCGCCAGCATTCGATGTCAGTGGCAGGGGGAAGGGTGGGGCACAGATACGCAGTATTTT
clone size: -
V gene: TRBV23-1
J gene: TRBJ2-3
D gene: TRBD1

CDR3 protein: CASSLSASGPETQYF
CDR3 DNA: TGTGCCAGCAGTTTATCGGCTAGCGGGCCAGAGACCCAGTACTTC
clone size: many
V gene: TRBV27
J gene: TRBJ2-5
D gene: TRBD2

CDR3 protein: CASNPPTGGTEQFF
CDR3 DNA: TGTGCCAGCAACCCCCCGACAGGGGGCACCGAGCAGTTCTTC
clone size: -
V gene: TRBV2
J gene: TRBJ2-1
D gene: TRBD1

CDR3 protein: CASSTFGAKSTDTQYF
CDR3 DNA: TGTGCCAGCAGCACCTTTGGGGCGAAGAGCACAGATACGCAGTATTTT
clone size: once
V gene: TRBV5-4
J gene: TRBJ2-3
D gene: -

CDR3 protein: CSVEGQSGANVLTF
CDR3 DNA: TGCAGCGTTGAGGGCCAGTCTGGGGCCAACGTCCTGACTTTC
clone size: -
V gene: TRBV29-1
J gene: TRBJ2-6
D gene: -

CDR3 protein: CASSLRTSGRGSYNEQFF
CDR3 DNA: TGTGCCAGCAGTCTCCGGACTAGCGGGAGGGGGTCCTACAATGAGCAGTTCTTC
clone size: -
V gene: TRBV27
J gene: TRBJ2-1
D gene: TRBD2